This entry describes one TCR beta chain. This record comes from a study of technical replicates of blood from several donors. The germline gives CDR1 SGHAT, CDR2 FQDESV (reference sequence). This CDR3 comprises 15 residues. Trimming stripped 0 bases from V and 4 bases from J, with 13 bases between. Profiled with immunoSEQ multiplex PCR; TCRdb holds only in-frame clones, not every one. Of just over 80,000 clones listed, around 94% are singletons. The chain recombines TRBV11-1 with TRBJ2-7; the D gene is possibly TRBD2 (7 bases). The sample was T cells isolated from PBMCs. This TCR came from a human donor in good health. The CDR3 DNA reads TGTGCCAGCAGCTTAGCACAGGGAGCGGGGTACGAGCAGTACTTC. This sequence encodes CASSLAQGAGYEQYF.